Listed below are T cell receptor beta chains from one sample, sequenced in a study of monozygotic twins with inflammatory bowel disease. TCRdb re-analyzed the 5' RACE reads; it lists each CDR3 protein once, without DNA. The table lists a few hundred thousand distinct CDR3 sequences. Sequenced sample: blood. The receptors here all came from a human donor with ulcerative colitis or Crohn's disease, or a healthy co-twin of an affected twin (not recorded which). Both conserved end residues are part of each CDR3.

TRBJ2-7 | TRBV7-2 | CASSNSRREQYF
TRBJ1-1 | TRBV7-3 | CASSSRGGTDTEAFF
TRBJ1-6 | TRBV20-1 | CSATYRQGLDSPLHF
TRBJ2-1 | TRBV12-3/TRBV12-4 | CASIRTGLNEQFF
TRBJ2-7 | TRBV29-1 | CSAAKRATYEQYF
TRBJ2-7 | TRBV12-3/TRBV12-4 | CASSNSGQPYEQYF
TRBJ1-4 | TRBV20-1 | CSARGQGGANEKLFF
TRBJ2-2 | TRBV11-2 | CASSPRRMAGELFF
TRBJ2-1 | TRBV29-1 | CSVFGLNEQFF
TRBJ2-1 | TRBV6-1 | CASSGGLDYYNEQFF
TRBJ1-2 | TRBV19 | CASSPRSKDLGYTF
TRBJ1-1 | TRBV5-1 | CASRQGAMNTEAFF
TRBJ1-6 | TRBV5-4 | CASSLEAGYNSPLHF
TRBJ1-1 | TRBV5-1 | CASSLAFTVPMNTEAFF
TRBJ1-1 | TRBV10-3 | CAISEEEVEAFF
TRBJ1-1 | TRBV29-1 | CSVALDGTRTEAFF
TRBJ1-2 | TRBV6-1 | CASSRLQLTGVRNYGYTF
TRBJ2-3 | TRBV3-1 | CASSRRGSTDTQYF
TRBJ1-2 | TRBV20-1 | CSARDGTGGNYGYTF
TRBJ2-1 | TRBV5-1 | CASSAGLPWNNEQFF
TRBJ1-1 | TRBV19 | CASSPRLLNTEAFF
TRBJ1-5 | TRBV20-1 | CSARATDRGFGNQPQHF
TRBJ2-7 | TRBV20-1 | CSARSLGRTSYEQYF
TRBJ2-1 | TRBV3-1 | CASSQRRGGPYNEQFF
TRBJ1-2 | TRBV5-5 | CASSLWDRGGSLYGYTF
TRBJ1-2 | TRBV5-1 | CASSLRGHHYGYTF
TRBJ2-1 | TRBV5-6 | CASSWTGTLNEQFF
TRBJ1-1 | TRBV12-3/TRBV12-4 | CASSSRWVTTEAFF
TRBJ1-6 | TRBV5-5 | CASSPTTPDSPLHF
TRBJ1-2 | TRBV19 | CASSIWDRNYGYTF
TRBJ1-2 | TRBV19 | CASLNPVRYGYTF
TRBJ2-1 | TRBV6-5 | CASSWAIDNEQFF
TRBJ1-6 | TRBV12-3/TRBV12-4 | CASSPNGLSSPLHF
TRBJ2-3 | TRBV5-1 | CASSPRGDSTDTQYF
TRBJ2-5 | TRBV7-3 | CASSFPGGTQYF
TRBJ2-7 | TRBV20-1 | CSAAPHGYEQYF
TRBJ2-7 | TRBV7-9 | CASSSSSTAHSYEQYF
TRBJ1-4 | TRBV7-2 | CASSSRPGQGSEKLFF
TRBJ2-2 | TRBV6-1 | CASSVQGAINTGELFF
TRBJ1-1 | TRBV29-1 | CSVAERNTEAFF
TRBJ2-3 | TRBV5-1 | CASSFFILAGSTDTQYF
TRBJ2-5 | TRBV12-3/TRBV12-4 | CASSFQSGGAETQYF
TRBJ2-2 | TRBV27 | CASSYYPRGELFF
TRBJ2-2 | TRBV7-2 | CASSIRGVDTGELFF
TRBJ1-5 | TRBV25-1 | CASSDDRGFQPQHF
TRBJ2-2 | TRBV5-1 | CASSLRTSGNTGELFF
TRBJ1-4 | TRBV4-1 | CASSRTDRGFSYEREKLFF
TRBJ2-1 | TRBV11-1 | CASSFWGARYNEQFF
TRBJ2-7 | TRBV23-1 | CASSLNRIREQYF
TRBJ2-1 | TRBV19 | CAKSTSVVYNEQFF
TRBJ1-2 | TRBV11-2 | CASSSSITTVSGYTF
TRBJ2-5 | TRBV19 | CASSNDRDRQETQYF